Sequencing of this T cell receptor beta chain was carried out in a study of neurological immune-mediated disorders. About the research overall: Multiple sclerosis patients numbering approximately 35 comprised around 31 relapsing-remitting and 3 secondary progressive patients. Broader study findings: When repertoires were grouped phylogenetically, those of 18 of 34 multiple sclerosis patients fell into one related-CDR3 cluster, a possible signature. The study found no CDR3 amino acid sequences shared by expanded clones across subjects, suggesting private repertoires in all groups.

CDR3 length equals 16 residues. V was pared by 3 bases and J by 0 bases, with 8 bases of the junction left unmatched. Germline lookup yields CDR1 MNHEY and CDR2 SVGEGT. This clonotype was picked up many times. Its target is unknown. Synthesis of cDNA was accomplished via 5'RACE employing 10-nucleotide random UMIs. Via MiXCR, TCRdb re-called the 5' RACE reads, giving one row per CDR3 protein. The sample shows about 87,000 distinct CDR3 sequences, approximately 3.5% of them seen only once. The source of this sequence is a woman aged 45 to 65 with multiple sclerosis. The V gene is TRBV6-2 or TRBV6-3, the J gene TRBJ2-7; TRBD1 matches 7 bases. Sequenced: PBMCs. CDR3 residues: CASSYRSGTASYEQYF. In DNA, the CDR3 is TGTGCCAGCAGTTATAGATCCGGGACAGCCTCCTACGAGCAGTACTTC.